Listed below are T cell receptor beta chains from one sample, sequenced in a study of shared clonotypes between healthy human individuals. Here immunoSEQ multiplex PCR was the method, and the copy in TCRdb shows in-frame clones only, minus some. This sample has about 680,000 clones, with about 90% found just once. Sample: naive CD8+ T cells sorted from blood. The source is a young man in good health. Each CDR3 is given with its conserved first and last residue. A D gene is named only where the DNA matches it firmly. The size of a clone is reported for some rows only, either as once, few or many, or as a class for expanded clones.

d_call j_call clone_size v_call cdr3_nt cdr3_aa
TRBD2 TRBJ2-2 NA TRBV7-9 TGTGCCAGCAGAATAAATCTAGCGGGAAACACCGGGGAGCTGTTTTTT CASRINLAGNTGELFF
NA TRBJ2-7 NA TRBV5-1 TGCGCCAGCAGCTTGGTTCATGGTCTGGACGAGCAGTACTTC CASSLVHGLDEQYF
NA TRBJ1-4 NA TRBV7-9 TGTGCCAGCAGCCGGACGGAGGAAAAACTGTTTTTT CASSRTEEKLFF
NA TRBJ2-3 NA TRBV5-1 TGCGCCAGCAGCCTTGGCTTGATAGACACAGATACGCAGTATTTT CASSLGLIDTDTQYF
NA TRBJ2-7 NA TRBV5-4 TGTGCCAGCAGCTTGGAAGGCGGCGAGCAGTACTTC CASSLEGGEQYF
NA TRBJ2-1 once TRBV5-4 TGTGCCAGCAGCTTGGATGTGGGCGTTTCCTACAATGAGCAGTTCTTC CASSLDVGVSYNEQFF
TRBD2 TRBJ2-3 NA TRBV7-2 TGTGCCAGCAGCCAGATAGCGGGAACAGATACGCAGTATTTT CASSQIAGTDTQYF
TRBD1 TRBJ2-4 NA TRBV5-1 TGCGCCAGCAGCTTCCCAAAAGACGGGACAGACCGAGAATTAGCCAAAAACATTCAGTACTTC CASSFPKDGTDRELAKNIQYF
NA TRBJ2-7 NA TRBV19 TGTGCCAGTAGTATTTATGGGGGAAACTACGAGCAGTACTTC CASSIYGGNYEQYF
TRBD2 TRBJ2-1 NA TRBV18 TGTGCCAGCTCACCACCCGGGGGGGGCGACCACAATGAGCAGTTCTTC CASSPPGGGDHNEQFF
TRBD2 TRBJ2-1 NA TRBV10-2 TGCGCCAGCAGTGGGACTAGCTCCTACAATGAGCAGTTCTTC CASSGTSSYNEQFF
NA TRBJ1-5 NA TRBV27 TGTGCCAGCAGTTTTCAGGGCCCGAATCAGCCCCAGCATTTT CASSFQGPNQPQHF
NA TRBJ2-7 NA TRBV11-2 TGTGCCAGCAGCTTGATGGTCTACTCCTACGAGCAGTACTTC CASSLMVYSYEQYF
TRBD1 TRBJ1-2 NA TRBV28 TGTGCCAGCAGTTTATCCCCAGGGGGGACAACGTACTATGGCTACACCTTC CASSLSPGGTTYYGYTF
NA TRBJ2-7 once TRBV27 TGTGCCAGCAGTTTAGGGTCACAGGGTTCCTACGAGCAGTACTTC CASSLGSQGSYEQYF
NA TRBJ2-1 NA TRBV4-1 TGCGCCAGCAGCCAAGGCACAAATCCCTACAATGAGCAGTTCTTC CASSQGTNPYNEQFF
TRBD2 TRBJ2-7 NA TRBV30 TGTGCCTGGAGTGTAATGAGCGGGGGGGACGAGCAGTACTTC CAWSVMSGGDEQYF
NA TRBJ1-1 NA TRBV19 TGTGCCAGTAGTATATGGGAGACGAGCACTGAAGCTTTCTTT CASSIWETSTEAFF
NA TRBJ2-3 NA TRBV7-9 TGTGCCAGCAGCTCGGACAGAGATACGCAGTATTTT CASSSDRDTQYF
NA TRBJ2-5 few TRBV19 TGTGCCAACGCGGGAAGGGACCAAGAGACCCAGTACTTC CANAGRDQETQYF